This T cell receptor beta chain was retrieved from a study of T cells in Graves' hyperthyroidism and ophthalmopathy. Study findings and constraints: Ophthalmopathy was predicted by the model a median of roughly 6.7 months ahead of onset.

TCR beta CDR3 region amplification was performed from RNA transcripts. First-round RT-PCR with HTBI primers amplified the TCR CDR3 region. Each CDR3 protein is one row after TCRdb ran MiXCR on the multiplex PCR reads. In the table there are approximately 400,000 distinct CDR3 sequences, approximately 14% of which are singletons. Per germline, CDR1 LNHDA and CDR2 SQIVND (reference sequence). The CDR3 has 15 residues. Deletions cut 5 bases from V and 7 bases from J, with 18 bases between. This clonotype showed up many times. What it binds is not known. The chain recombines TRBV19 with TRBJ2-1; TRBD1 is a possible D gene (6 bases). The receptor's source is a woman under 30 with Graves' hyperthyroidism that later progressed to Graves' ophthalmopathy. The source material was blood. The CDR3 nucleotides read TGTGCCAGTAGTGGTAAAGGGGCGAGGGGGAATGAGCAGTTCTTC. Its translation is CASSGKGARGNEQFF.